What follows describes a single T cell receptor beta chain. The junction departs from the called germline gene at one end, perhaps through a read error. The germline V gene has CDR1 MNHNY and CDR2 SVGAGI (reference sequence). There are 15 residues in the CDR3. A sample-barcoded 5' primer and a J-beta primer mix were used in a second PCR of roughly 7 to 11 cycles. TCRdb fed the 5' RACE reads into MiXCR, producing one record per CDR3 protein. This table holds about 1.1 million distinct CDR3 sequences, around two fifths found once. These data are taken from a study of blood T cells in healthy people across ages.

V and J are TRBV6-6 and TRBJ1-2; D might be TRBD1 (5 bases). The source is a man between 18 and 35 years old in good health. The sequencing input was blood. CDR3: CASSHLSRENYDYTF. For the CDR3, the DNA is TGTGCCAGCAGTCACCTATCCAGGGAAAACTATGACTACACCTTC.